These T cell receptor beta chains were read from a single sample in a study of identical twins' blood T cells. TCRdb fed the 5' RACE reads into MiXCR, producing one record per CDR3 protein. The sample contains roughly 380,000 distinct CDR3 sequences, about 28% of which appear only once. The sequencing input was PBMCs. Every receptor here comes from a woman aged 18 to 55 in good health. Each CDR3 is given with its conserved first and last residue. A D gene is named only where the DNA matches it firmly. Clone sizes are given selectively: once, few, many, or a class where the clone is expanded.

CDR3aa	CDR3nt	v_gene	j_gene	d_gene	abundance
CASSRDSANTIYF	TGTGCCAGCAGTCGGGACAGTGCAAACACCATATATTTT	TRBV6-6	TRBJ1-3	TRBD1	few
CTSSPLSLYEQYF	TGTACCAGCTCACCACTATCCCTTTACGAGCAGTACTTC	TRBV18	TRBJ2-7	-	-
CSARDGVNYGYTF	TGCAGTGCTAGAGATGGGGTCAACTATGGCTACACCTTC	TRBV20-1	TRBJ1-2	-	few
CASSPRESSYEQYF	TGTGCCAGCTCACCTCGGGAGTCATCCTACGAGCAGTACTTC	TRBV18	TRBJ2-7	-	-
CSVGLAGGPGGELFF	TGCAGCGTGGGACTAGCGGGAGGGCCTGGCGGGGAGCTGTTTTTT	TRBV29-1	TRBJ2-2	TRBD2	many
CASSALGPGQPQHF	TGTGCCAGCAGTGCGTTGGGCCCGGGGCAGCCCCAGCATTTT	TRBV2	TRBJ1-5	-	many
CASRTGYTEAFF	TGCGCCAGCAGGACAGGATATACTGAAGCTTTCTTT	TRBV10-2	TRBJ1-1	-	-
CASSLSGQAFF	TGTGCCAGCAGCTTATCGGGCCAAGCTTTCTTT	TRBV7-9	TRBJ1-1	-	few
CASSRLDVETQYF	TGTGCCAGCAGCCGACTAGATGTAGAGACCCAGTACTTC	TRBV7-2	TRBJ2-5	-	few
CSARDTGSNQPQHF	TGCAGTGCTAGAGATACCGGGAGCAATCAGCCCCAGCATTTT	TRBV20-1	TRBJ1-5	-	-
CASSSYDRFPWNTEAFF	TGTGCCAGCAGCTCCTACGACAGGTTCCCGTGGAACACTGAAGCTTTCTTT	TRBV7-2	TRBJ1-1	-	-
CSAPYYNEQFF	TGCAGTGCTCCCTATTACAATGAGCAGTTCTTC	TRBV20-1	TRBJ2-1	-	many
CASSYSRESLSGELFF	TGTGCCAGCAGTTACTCGCGAGAGTCACTATCCGGGGAGCTGTTTTTT	TRBV6-2/TRBV6-3	TRBJ2-2	-	-
CASSVRLAGVTGELFF	TGTGCCAGCAGCGTAAGACTAGCGGGAGTCACCGGGGAGCTGTTTTTT	TRBV14	TRBJ2-2	TRBD2	-
CSVAAQLNSPLHF	TGCAGCGTTGCAGCGCAGCTTAATTCACCCCTCCACTTT	TRBV29-1	TRBJ1-6	-	many
CSATRQGSGYTF	TGCAGTGCTACCCGACAGGGTTCTGGCTACACCTTC	TRBV20-1	TRBJ1-2	TRBD1	few
CASSPQGRETQYF	TGTGCCAGCAGCCCACAGGGGAGGGAGACCCAGTACTTC	TRBV11-3	TRBJ2-5	-	many
CASSLFSGETTATNEKLFF	TGTGCCAGCAGTTTATTTTCAGGGGAAACTACCGCAACTAATGAAAAACTGTTTTTT	TRBV27	TRBJ1-4	-	-
CSVVGSYGYTF	TGCAGCGTTGTTGGGAGCTATGGCTACACCTTC	TRBV29-1	TRBJ1-2	-	many
CASSELASGTTHNEQFF	TGTGCCAGCAGTGAATTAGCTAGCGGGACGACTCACAATGAGCAGTTCTTC	TRBV25-1	TRBJ2-1	TRBD2	many
CASSSGQTNQPQHF	TGTGCCAGCAGCAGCGGACAAACCAATCAGCCCCAGCATTTT	TRBV9	TRBJ1-5	-	-
CASSRDLSGPYEQYF	TGTGCCAGCAGTCGGGACCTCTCTGGACCCTACGAGCAGTACTTC	TRBV6-5	TRBJ2-7	-	few
CASTAGGSTYNEQFF	TGCGCCAGCACGGCGGGGGGCTCGACCTACAATGAGCAGTTCTTC	TRBV5-1	TRBJ2-1	TRBD2	-
CASSLLGIQTSRGGIYGYTF	TGTGCCAGCAGCTTACTAGGGATACAGACCTCAAGAGGCGGAATCTATGGCTACACCTTC	TRBV5-6	TRBJ1-2	-	many
CASSFGTGGYGYTF	TGTGCCAGCAGCTTCGGGACAGGTGGTTATGGCTACACCTTC	TRBV6-6	TRBJ1-2	TRBD1	once
CASAQGNTEAFF	TGCGCCAGCGCCCAGGGGAACACTGAAGCTTTCTTT	TRBV5-1	TRBJ1-1	-	few
CTSRTVDGYTF	TGTACCAGCAGGACAGTCGATGGCTACACCTTC	TRBV25-1	TRBJ1-2	-	-
CSARDRLAYQETQYF	TGCAGTGCTAGAGATCGTCTAGCGTACCAAGAGACCCAGTACTTC	TRBV20-1	TRBJ2-5	-	-
CSARDFSGLAGASSYNEQFF	TGCAGTGCTAGAGATTTTAGTGGACTAGCGGGGGCGAGCTCCTACAATGAGCAGTTCTTC	TRBV20-1	TRBJ2-1	TRBD2	few
CASSTLSTVNTEAFF	TGTGCCAGTAGTACTCTTTCGACGGTGAACACTGAAGCTTTCTTT	TRBV19	TRBJ1-1	-	few
CASSLIGGNQPQHF	TGCGCCAGCAGCTTGATCGGGGGTAATCAGCCCCAGCATTTT	TRBV5-1	TRBJ1-5	-	few
CASSATGVGETQYF	TGTGCCAGCAGCGCAACAGGGGTCGGTGAGACCCAGTACTTC	TRBV9	TRBJ2-5	TRBD1	-
CASSGTSGKVGELFF	TGTGCCAGCAGCGGAACTAGCGGGAAAGTCGGGGAGCTGTTTTTT	TRBV9	TRBJ2-2	TRBD2	-
CASSTGSTSSYNEQFF	TGTGCCAGCAGTACTGGGTCCACAAGCTCCTACAATGAGCAGTTCTTC	TRBV12-3/TRBV12-4	TRBJ2-1	-	-
CASSYGKGGGVNEKLFF	TGTGCCAGCAGTTACGGGAAGGGCGGAGGAGTTAATGAAAAACTGTTTTTT	TRBV6-2/TRBV6-3	TRBJ1-4	-	-
CASTMIIGGQGESTDTQYF	TGTGCCAGCACCATGATTATCGGAGGACAGGGGGAGAGCACAGATACGCAGTATTTT	TRBV11-2	TRBJ2-3	TRBD1	-
CASSLQDYGYTF	TGTGCCAGCAGTCTCCAAGACTATGGCTACACCTTC	TRBV6-2/TRBV6-3	TRBJ1-2	-	few
CASSSLREVNNSPLHF	TGTGCCAGCAGCTCTTTACGGGAGGTCAATAATTCACCCCTCCACTTT	TRBV7-9	TRBJ1-6	-	few
CASSVGAQAGSSYNEQFF	TGTGCCAGCAGCGTAGGGGCTCAGGCGGGAAGCTCCTACAATGAGCAGTTCTTC	TRBV9	TRBJ2-1	-	few
CSARTLGQGSQPQHF	TGCAGTGCTAGAACCCTCGGACAGGGGAGCCAGCCCCAGCATTTT	TRBV20-1	TRBJ1-5	TRBD1	-
CASSKAWGFDEQYF	TGTGCCAGCAGCAAAGCCTGGGGGTTCGACGAGCAGTACTTC	TRBV21-1	TRBJ2-7	-	-
CASSARGGDTEAFF	TGTGCCAGTAGTGCCAGGGGGGGTGACACTGAAGCTTTCTTT	TRBV19	TRBJ1-1	TRBD1	few
CASSNNPTGPGNTIYF	TGTGCCAGCAGTAACAACCCGACGGGGCCTGGAAACACCATATATTTT	TRBV2	TRBJ1-3	-	few
CASSPHLQGTNTGELFF	TGTGCCAGTAGTCCTCACCTACAGGGTACGAACACCGGGGAGCTGTTTTTT	TRBV19	TRBJ2-2	-	few
CSARDRTDYEQYF	TGCAGTGCTAGAGATAGGACAGACTACGAGCAGTACTTC	TRBV20-1	TRBJ2-7	-	-
CSVRDMVNEKLFF	TGCAGCGTCCGGGACATGGTCAATGAAAAACTGTTTTTT	TRBV29-1	TRBJ1-4	-	-
CASSFGNGGYTF	-	TRBV7-9	TRBJ1-2	-	-
CSALSSGSYQETQYF	TGCAGTGCTCTTTCTAGCGGGAGCTACCAAGAGACCCAGTACTTC	TRBV20-1	TRBJ2-5	TRBD2	-
CASAVASYNEQFF	TGTGCCAGCGCCGTGGCATCCTACAATGAGCAGTTCTTC	TRBV12-3/TRBV12-4	TRBJ2-1	-	-
CASSYAVTFNYGYTF	TGTGCCAGCAGTTACGCGGTTACTTTTAACTATGGCTACACCTTC	TRBV6-5	TRBJ1-2	-	-
CSVETGEADTQYF	TGCAGCGTTGAGACAGGGGAAGCAGATACGCAGTATTTT	TRBV29-1	TRBJ2-3	TRBD1	-
CASSLVGGLGDTEAFF	TGTGCCAGCAGCTTAGTTGGGGGGCTTGGGGACACTGAAGCTTTCTTT	TRBV7-2	TRBJ1-1	-	few
CASSGTRDTGELFF	TGTGCCAGCAGCGGAACGAGGGACACCGGGGAGCTGTTTTTT	TRBV9	TRBJ2-2	-	-
CASGPSQNPYNEQFF	TGTGCCAGCGGCCCTTCCCAGAACCCCTACAATGAGCAGTTCTTC	TRBV7-2	TRBJ2-1	-	-
CASSFLGGAEAFF	TGTGCCAGCAGTTTCCTCGGGGGCGCTGAAGCTTTCTTT	TRBV27	TRBJ1-1	-	-
CNAGPDRVSEAFF	TGCAATGCTGGGCCGGACAGGGTTTCTGAAGCTTTCTTT	TRBV20-1	TRBJ1-1	TRBD1	-
CASSDAQKNIQYF	TGTGCCAGCAGTGACGCCCAAAAAAACATTCAGTACTTC	TRBV2	TRBJ2-4	-	many
CASSDRDRYYNEKFF	TGTGCCAGCAGTGATAGGGACAGGTACTACAATGAGAAGTTCTTC	TRBV25-1	TRBJ2-1	TRBD1	-
CASTPLSSYNEQFF	TGTGCCAGCACTCCCCTTAGCTCCTACAATGAGCAGTTCTTC	TRBV6-6	TRBJ2-1	-	many